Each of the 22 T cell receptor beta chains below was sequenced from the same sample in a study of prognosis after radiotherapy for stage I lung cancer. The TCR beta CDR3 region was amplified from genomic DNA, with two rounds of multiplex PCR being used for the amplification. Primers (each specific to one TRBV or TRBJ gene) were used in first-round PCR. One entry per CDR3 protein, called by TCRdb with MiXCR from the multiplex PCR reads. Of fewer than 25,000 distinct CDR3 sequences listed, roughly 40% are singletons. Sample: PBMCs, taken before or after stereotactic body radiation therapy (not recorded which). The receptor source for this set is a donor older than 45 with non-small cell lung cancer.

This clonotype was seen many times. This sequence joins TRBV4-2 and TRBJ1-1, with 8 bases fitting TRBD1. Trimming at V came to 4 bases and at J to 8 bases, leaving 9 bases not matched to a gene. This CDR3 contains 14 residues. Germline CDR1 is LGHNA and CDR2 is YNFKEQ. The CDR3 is CASSLLTGDGEAFF. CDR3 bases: TGTGCCAGCAGCCTTTTGACAGGGGATGGAGAAGCTTTCTTT.

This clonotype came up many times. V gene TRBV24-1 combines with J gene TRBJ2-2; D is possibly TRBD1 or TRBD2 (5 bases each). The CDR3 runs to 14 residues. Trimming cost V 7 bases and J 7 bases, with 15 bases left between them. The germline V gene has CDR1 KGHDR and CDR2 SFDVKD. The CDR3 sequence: CATRIRDRDGELFF. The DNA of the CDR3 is TGTGCCACCAGAATCCGGGACCGGGACGGGGAGCTGTTTTTT.

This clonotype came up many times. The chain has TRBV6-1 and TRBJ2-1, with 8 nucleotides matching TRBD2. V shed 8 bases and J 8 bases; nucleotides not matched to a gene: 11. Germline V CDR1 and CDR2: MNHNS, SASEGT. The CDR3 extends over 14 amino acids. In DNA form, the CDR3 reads TGTGCCAGCCTACGGTCCAGCGGGAGTGATGAGCAGTTCTTC. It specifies CASLRSSGSDEQFF.

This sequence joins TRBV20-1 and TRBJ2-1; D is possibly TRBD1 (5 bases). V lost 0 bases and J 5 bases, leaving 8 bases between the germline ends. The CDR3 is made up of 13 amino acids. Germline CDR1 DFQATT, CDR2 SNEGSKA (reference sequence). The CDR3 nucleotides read TGCAGTGCTAGAGATCCCAGGGACAATGAGCAGTTCTTC. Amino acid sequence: CSARDPRDNEQFF.

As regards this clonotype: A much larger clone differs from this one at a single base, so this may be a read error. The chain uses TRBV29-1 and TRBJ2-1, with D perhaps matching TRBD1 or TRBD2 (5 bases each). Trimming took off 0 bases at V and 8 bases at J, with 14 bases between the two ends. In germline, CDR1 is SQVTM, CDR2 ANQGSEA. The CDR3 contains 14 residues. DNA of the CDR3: TGCAGCGTTGAAGACCCAGGGTGCGGGTATGAGCAGTTCTTC. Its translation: CSVEDPGCGYEQFF.

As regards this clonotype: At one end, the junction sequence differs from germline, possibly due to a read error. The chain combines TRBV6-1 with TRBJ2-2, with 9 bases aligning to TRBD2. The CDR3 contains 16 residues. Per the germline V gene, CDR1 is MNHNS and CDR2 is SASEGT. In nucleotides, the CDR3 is TGTGCCAGCATTCGAGGGACTAGCAGATACACCGGCGAGCTGTTTTTT. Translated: CASIRGTSRYTGELFF.

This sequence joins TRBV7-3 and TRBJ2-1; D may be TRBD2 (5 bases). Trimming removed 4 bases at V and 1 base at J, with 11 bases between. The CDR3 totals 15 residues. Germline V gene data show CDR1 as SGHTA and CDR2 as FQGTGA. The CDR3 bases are TGTGCCAGCAGCTCCGTAGCGAGGTCCTACAATGAGCAGTTCTTC. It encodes CASSSVARSYNEQFF.

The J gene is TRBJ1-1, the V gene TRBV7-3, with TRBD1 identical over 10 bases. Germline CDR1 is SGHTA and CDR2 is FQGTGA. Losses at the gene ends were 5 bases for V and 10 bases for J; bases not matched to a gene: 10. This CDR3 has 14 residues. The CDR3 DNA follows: TGTGCCAGCAGCCCAGCACCCGGGACAGGGGTAGCTTTCTTT. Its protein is CASSPAPGTGVAFF.

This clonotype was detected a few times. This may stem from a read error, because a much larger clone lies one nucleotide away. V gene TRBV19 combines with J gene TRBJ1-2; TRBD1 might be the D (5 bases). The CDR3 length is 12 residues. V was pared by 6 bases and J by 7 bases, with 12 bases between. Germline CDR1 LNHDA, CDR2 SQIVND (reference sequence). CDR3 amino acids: CASRDGGGGYTF. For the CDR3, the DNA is TGTGCCAGTAGAGATGGGGGGGGTGGCTACACCTTC. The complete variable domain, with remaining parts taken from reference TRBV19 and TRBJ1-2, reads DGGITQSPKYLFRKEGQNVTLSCEQNLNHDAMYWYRQDPGQGLRLIYYSQIVNDFQKGDIAEGYSVSREKKESFPLTVTSAQKNPTAFYLCASRDGGGGYTFGSGTRLTVV.

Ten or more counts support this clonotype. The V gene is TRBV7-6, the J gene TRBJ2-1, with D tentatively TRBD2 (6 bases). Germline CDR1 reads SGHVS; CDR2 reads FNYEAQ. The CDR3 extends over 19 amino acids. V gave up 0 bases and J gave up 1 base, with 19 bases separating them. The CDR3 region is CASSLAVPNAGYSYNEQFF. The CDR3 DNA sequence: TGTGCCAGCAGCTTAGCGGTTCCCAATGCGGGATATTCCTACAATGAGCAGTTCTTC.

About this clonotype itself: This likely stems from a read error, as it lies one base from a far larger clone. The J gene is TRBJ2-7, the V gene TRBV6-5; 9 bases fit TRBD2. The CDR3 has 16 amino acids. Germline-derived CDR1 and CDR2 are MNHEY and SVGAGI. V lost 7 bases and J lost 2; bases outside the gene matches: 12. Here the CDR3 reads CASTKGVCGRAYEQYF. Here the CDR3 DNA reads TGTGCCAGCACCAAGGGGGTCTGCGGGAGGGCCTACGAGCAGTACTTC.

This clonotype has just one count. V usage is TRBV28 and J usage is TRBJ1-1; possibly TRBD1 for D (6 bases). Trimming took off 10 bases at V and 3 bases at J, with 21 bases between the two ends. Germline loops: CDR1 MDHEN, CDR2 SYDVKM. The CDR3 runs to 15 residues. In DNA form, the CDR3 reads TGTGCCACCGCGAGGGGGGGGCGATTGGACACTGAAGCTTTCTTT. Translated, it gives CATARGGRLDTEAFF.

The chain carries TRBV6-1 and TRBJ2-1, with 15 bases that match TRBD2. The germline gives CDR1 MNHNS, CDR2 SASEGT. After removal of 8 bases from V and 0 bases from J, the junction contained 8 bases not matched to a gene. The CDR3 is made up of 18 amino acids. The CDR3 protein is CASVWGLAGGPSYNEQFF. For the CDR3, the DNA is TGTGCCAGCGTTTGGGGACTAGCGGGAGGCCCCTCCTACAATGAGCAGTTCTTC.

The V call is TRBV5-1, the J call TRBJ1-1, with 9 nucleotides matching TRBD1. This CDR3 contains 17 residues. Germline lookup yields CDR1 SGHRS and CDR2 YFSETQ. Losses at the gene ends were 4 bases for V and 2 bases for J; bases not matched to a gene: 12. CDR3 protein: CASSPGTGSGYNTEAFF. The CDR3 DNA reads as TGCGCCAGCAGCCCAGGGACAGGGAGTGGTTACAACACTGAAGCTTTCTTT.

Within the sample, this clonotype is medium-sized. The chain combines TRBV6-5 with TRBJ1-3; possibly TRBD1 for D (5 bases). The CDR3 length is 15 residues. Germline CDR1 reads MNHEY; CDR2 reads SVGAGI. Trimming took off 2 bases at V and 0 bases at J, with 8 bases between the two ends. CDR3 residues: CASSYRGTSGNTIYF. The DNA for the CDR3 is TGTGCCAGCAGTTACAGGGGAACCTCTGGAAACACCATATATTTT.

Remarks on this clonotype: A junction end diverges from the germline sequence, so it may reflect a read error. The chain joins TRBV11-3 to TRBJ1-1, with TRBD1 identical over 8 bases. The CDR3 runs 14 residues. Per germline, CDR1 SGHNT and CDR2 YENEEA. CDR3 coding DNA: TGTGCCAGCAGCTCGAGACAGGGGAGCACTGAGGCTTTCTTT. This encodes CASSSRQGSTEAFF. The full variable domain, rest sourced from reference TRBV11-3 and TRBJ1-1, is EAGVVQSPRYKIIEKKQPVAFWCNPISGHNTLYWYLQNLGQGPELLIRYENEEAVDDSQLPKDRFSAERLKGVDSTLKIQPAELGDSAVYLCASSSRQGSTEAFFGQGTRLTVV.

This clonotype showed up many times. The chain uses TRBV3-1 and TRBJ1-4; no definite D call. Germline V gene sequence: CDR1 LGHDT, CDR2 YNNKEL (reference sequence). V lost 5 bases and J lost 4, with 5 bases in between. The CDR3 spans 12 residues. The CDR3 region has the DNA TGTGCCAGCAGCGATTTTAATGAAAAACTGTTTTTT. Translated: CASSDFNEKLFF.

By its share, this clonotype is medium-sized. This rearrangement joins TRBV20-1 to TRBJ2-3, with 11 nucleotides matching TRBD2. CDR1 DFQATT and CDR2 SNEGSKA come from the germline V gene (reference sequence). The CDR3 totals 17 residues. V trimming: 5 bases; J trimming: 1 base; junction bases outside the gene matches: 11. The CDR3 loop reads CSASVLAGVPGTDTQYF. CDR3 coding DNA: TGCAGTGCTTCAGTACTAGCGGGAGTTCCCGGCACAGATACGCAGTATTTT.

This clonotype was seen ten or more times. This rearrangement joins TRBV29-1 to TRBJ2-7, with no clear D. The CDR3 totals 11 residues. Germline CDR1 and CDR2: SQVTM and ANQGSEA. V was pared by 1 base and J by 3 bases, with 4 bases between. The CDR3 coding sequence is TGCAGCGTTGAAGTGGGCTACGAGCAGTACTTC. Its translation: CSVEVGYEQYF.

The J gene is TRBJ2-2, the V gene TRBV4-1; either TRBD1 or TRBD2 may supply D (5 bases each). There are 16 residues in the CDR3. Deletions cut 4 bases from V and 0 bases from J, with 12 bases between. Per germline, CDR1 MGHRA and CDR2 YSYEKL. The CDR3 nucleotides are TGCGCCAGCAGCCGGGGGTGGCGGGCGAACACCGGGGAGCTGTTTTTT. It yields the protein CASSRGWRANTGELFF.

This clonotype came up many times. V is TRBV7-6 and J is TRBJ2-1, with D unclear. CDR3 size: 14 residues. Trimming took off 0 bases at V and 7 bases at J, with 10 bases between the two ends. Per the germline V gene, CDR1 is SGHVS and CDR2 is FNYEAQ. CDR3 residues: CASSLAVGKNEQFF. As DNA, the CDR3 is TGTGCCAGCAGCTTAGCAGTGGGAAAGAATGAGCAGTTCTTC.

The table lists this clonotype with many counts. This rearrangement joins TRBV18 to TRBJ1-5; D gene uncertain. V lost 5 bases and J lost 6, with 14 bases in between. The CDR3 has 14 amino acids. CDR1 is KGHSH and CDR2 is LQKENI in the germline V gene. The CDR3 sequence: CASSAGMEGQPQHF. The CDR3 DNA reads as TGTGCCAGCTCAGCCGGGATGGAGGGTCAGCCCCAGCATTTT.